These T cell receptor beta chains were read from a single sample in a study of blood T cells in healthy people across ages. MiXCR, applied by TCRdb to the 5' RACE reads, yields one record per CDR3 protein. The sample has approximately 1.5 million distinct CDR3 sequences; less than 45% are singletons. The sample was blood. The receptors originated from a woman aged 18-29 years in good health. The CDR3 runs from the conserved cysteine through the conserved F or W. D genes are given only for firm matches. A row's size may be missing; if present it is once, few, many or a size class.

size	V	D	J	CDR3	DNA
few	TRBV25-1	TRBD1	TRBJ1-4	CASSESHRGPNEKLFF	TGTGCCAGCAGTGAGTCTCACAGGGGGCCGAATGAAAAACTGTTTTTT
NA	TRBV20-1	NA	TRBJ1-5	CSARPGGGSNQPQHF	TGCAGTGCTAGACCCGGAGGGGGTAGCAATCAGCCCCAGCATTTT
few	TRBV6-1	TRBD1	TRBJ2-1	CASNGIGTGVNSYNEQFF	TGTGCCAGCAATGGAATCGGGACAGGGGTCAACTCCTACAATGAGCAGTTCTTC
few	TRBV7-2	NA	TRBJ2-7	CASSEDSQKFYEQYF	TGTGCCAGCAGCGAAGACAGTCAGAAATTCTACGAGCAGTACTTC
NA	TRBV5-5	TRBD1	TRBJ2-7	CASSSQGVTYEQYF	TGTGCCAGCAGCAGCCAGGGGGTAACCTACGAGCAGTACTTC
NA	TRBV27	NA	TRBJ1-6	CASIRTYSYNSPLHF	TGTGCCAGCATTCGAACGTACTCCTATAATTCACCCCTCCACTTT
few	TRBV6-5	NA	TRBJ1-2	CASSSRDMEFHGYTF	TGTGCCAGCAGTTCCCGGGACATGGAATTCCATGGCTACACCTTC
NA	TRBV6-6	NA	TRBJ2-7	CASSDLGEGHEQYF	TGTGCCAGCAGCGATCTAGGGGAAGGTCACGAGCAGTACTTC
few	TRBV29-1	TRBD1	TRBJ1-2	CSVEDVGQMGSNYGYTF	TGCAGCGTTGAAGATGTGGGACAGATGGGGTCTAACTATGGCTACACCTTC
few	TRBV20-1	NA	TRBJ1-1	CSATNTEAFF	TGCAGTGCGACCAACACTGAAGCTTTCTTT
NA	TRBV6-5	NA	TRBJ1-5	CASSYSRGNQPQHF	TGTGCCAGCAGTTACTCGAGGGGAAACCAGCCCCAGCATTTT